This TCR beta chain was retrieved from a study of blood T cells in healthy people across ages. With respect to this clonotype: The antigen remains unidentified.

Using a J-beta primer mix together with a sample-barcoded 5' primer, a second PCR was run for about 7 to 12 cycles. A template-switch adaptor with 12 random nucleotides tagged each cDNA molecule. From the 5' RACE reads, TCRdb called clonotypes with MiXCR, one entry per CDR3 protein. The sample holds more than 500,000 distinct CDR3 sequences, approximately 25% seen once. Study results and limitations: Estimates of diversity drawn from one million T cells were considered underestimates.

Germline V lookup: CDR1 DFQATT, CDR2 SNEGSKA (reference sequence). The CDR3 is made up of 16 amino acids. The V segment lost 0 bases and the J segment 5 bases; nucleotides outside the gene matches: 10. The material sequenced was blood. V usage is TRBV20-1 and J usage is TRBJ2-5; TRBD1 agrees at 9 bases. This sequence originates from a woman in her seventies in good health. CDR3 DNA: TGCAGTGCTAGAGATGCGCGGGACAGGGAGAAGGAGACCCAGTACTTC. Its protein product is CSARDARDREKETQYF.